One T cell receptor (gamma chain) is described in this entry. This clone is medium-sized (0.01 to 0.1%) in its sample. The target of this receptor is not known. Nothing much larger sits one base from this clone, and base qualities are not available. The germline V gene gives CDR1 as EGSNGY and CDR2 as YDSYNSKV. For this chain, trimming is 2 bases at the V end and 10 bases at the J end, and the number of junction bases without a gene match is 11. From the cysteine through the phenylalanine, the CDR3 covers 13 amino acids. Only the CDR3 region is kept as DNA, spanning 39 bases read in frame from base 1. Genomic DNA from peripheral blood mononuclear cells isolated from patients and controls was used for TCR sequencing. Controls were approximately 23 healthy adult blood donors, with a median age of about 60 years and around twelve males and roughly 11 females, matched to patients for age and sex. In both library methods, multiplex PCR was carried out with primers targeting conserved V and J regions of the TCR genes. Purified and pooled amplicons were sequenced on an Illumina MiSeq platform. Under the source paper's analysis protocol: V(D)J alignment, clonotype assembly and translation were handled by MiXCR, while functionality assessment and CDR3 repertoire analyses were done with VDJtools. CDR3 was defined according to IMGT, and analyses were limited to productive sequences using functional genes, with ORF genes and pseudogenes excluded. Identical amino acid CDR3s of major clonotypes (frequency >=5%) were searched for across all patients and controls using a custom Python script. To compare clonotype frequencies between patients and controls, a one-sided non-parametric Wilcoxon test was applied. In TCRdb, clones were called once more from the public reads by CATT, and rows of identical DNA were later combined. TCRdb's processing, not the authors' own work, is the source of the V and J calls. This sample is represented by some 2,400 gamma-chain clones; 10% of them were singletons. About 9.5% of the sample is held by the ten biggest clonotypes.

The sample belongs to a study of gamma delta lymphoproliferative disorders and STAT genes (dated by TCRdb to the late 2010s). Context from the whole study: Gamma-chain libraries were prepared from at least 50 ng of genomic DNA using the LymphoTrack Dx TCRG Assay. Since no corresponding Invivoscribe delta assay was available, delta-chain libraries were prepared following the standard operating procedure of the EuroClonality-NGS working group. The study profiled TCR gamma and delta CDR3 repertoires by deep sequencing in Tgammadelta lymphoproliferative disease patients and healthy controls, within a larger immunophenotypic and STAT-mutation study. To confirm results, a couple of gamma-chain samples and every delta-chain sample were sequenced twice. Points the paper makes about the study in general: According to the authors, NGS specificity may be reduced at low frequencies, so whether leukemic clones are public or private needs confirmation. In whole-repertoire clustering, patient gamma repertoires grouped separately from healthy controls, whereas delta repertoires showed no separation between groups. Almost every major gamma and delta clonotype found in patients was public, meaning shared with at least one healthy donor, with just a couple of gamma clonotypes being private to disease. T cells in controls likely covered a range of maturation stages, whereas leukemic cells were skewed toward terminal effectors, which could potentially limit comparisons between patients and controls.

The source of this sequence is a human donor in good health. Sequenced input: blood. Recombination linked TRGV2 to TRGJ1 or TRGJ2. The J gene comes from matching the DNA to germline here; TCRdb lacks it. The CDR3 protein: CATWDARNRKKLF. The DNA sequence follows: TGTGCCACCTGGGACGCGCGAAACAGGAAGAAACTCTTT.